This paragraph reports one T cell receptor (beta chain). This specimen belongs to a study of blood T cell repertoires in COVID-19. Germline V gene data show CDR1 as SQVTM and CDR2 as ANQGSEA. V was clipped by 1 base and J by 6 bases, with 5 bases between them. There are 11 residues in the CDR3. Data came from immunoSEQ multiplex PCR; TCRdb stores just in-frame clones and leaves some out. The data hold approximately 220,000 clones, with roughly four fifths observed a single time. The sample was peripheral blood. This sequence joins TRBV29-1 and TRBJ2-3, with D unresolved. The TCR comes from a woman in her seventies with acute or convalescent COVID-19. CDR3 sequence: CSVEVSDTQYF. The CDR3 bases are TGCAGCGTTGAAGTCTCCGATACGCAGTATTTT.